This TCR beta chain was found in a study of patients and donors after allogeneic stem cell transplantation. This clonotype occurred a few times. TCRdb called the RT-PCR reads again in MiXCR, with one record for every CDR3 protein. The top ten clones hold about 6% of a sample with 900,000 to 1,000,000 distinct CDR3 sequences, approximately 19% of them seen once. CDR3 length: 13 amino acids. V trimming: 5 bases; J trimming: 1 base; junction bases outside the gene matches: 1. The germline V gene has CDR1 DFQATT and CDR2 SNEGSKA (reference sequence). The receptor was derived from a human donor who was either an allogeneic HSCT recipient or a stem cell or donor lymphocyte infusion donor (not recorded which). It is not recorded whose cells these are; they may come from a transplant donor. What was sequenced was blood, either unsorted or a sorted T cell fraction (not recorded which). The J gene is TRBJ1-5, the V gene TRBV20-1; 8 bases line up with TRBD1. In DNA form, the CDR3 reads TGCAGTGCTGGGACAGGAAGCAATCAGCCCCAGCATTTT. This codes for CSAGTGSNQPQHF.